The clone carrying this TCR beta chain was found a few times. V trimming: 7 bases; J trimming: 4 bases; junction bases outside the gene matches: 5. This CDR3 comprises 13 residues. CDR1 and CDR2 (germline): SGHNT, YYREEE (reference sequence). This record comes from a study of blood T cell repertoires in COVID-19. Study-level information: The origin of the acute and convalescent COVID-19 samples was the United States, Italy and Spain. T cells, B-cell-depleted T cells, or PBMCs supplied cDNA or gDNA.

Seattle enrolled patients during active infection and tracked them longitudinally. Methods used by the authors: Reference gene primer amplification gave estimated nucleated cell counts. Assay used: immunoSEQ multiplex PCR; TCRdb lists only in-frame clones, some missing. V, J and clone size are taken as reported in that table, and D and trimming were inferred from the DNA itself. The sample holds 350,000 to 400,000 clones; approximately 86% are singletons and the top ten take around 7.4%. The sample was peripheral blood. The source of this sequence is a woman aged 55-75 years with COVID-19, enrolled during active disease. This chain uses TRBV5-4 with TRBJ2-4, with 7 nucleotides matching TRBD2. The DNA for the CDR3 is TGTGCCAGCCAGCGGGACGGGAAAAACATTCAGTACTTC. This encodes CASQRDGKNIQYF.